The rows below give T cell receptor beta chains drawn from one sample of a study of tumor-infiltrating lymphocytes in primary liver carcinoma. TCRdb re-called the multiplex PCR reads through MiXCR, storing one row per CDR3 protein. The data show just under 55,000 distinct CDR3 sequences, with 70% to 80% seen just once and about a quarter held by the top ten. Source material: liver tumor tissue from sampling region 2. The receptors were gathered from a middle-aged man with primary liver carcinoma and hepatitis B virus infection. Both conserved end residues are part of each CDR3. A D gene is named only where the DNA matches it firmly. Size values are once, few and many counts, or a class for expanded clones, and some rows have none.

J: TRBJ2-2
V: TRBV6-1
D: TRBD2
size: NA
CDR3: CAGRKLAGGGTGELFF
DNA: TGTGCCGGCAGGAAACTAGCGGGAGGGGGCACCGGGGAACTGTTTTTT

J: TRBJ2-2
V: TRBV24-1
D: NA
size: NA
CDR3: CATCDLARDTGELFF
DNA: TGTGCTACCTGTGATTTAGCGCGGGACACCGGGGAGCTGTTTTTT

J: TRBJ1-5
V: TRBV12-3/TRBV12-4
D: TRBD1
size: NA
CDR3: CVSSFHWTGLNQHQHF
DNA: TGTGTCAGCAGTTTCCACTGGACAGGCCTCAATCAGCACCAGCATTTT

J: TRBJ1-1
V: TRBV30
D: NA
size: many
CDR3: CAWSPGAGEAFF
DNA: TGTGCCTGGAGTCCAGGGGCCGGTGAAGCTTTCTTT

J: TRBJ2-5
V: TRBV10-1
D: TRBD1
size: many
CDR3: CASSGTVEETQYF
DNA: TGCGCCAGCAGCGGGACAGTGGAGGAGACCCAGTACTTC

J: TRBJ2-5
V: TRBV5-5
D: NA
size: NA
CDR3: CASSLVGAGVLETQYF
DNA: TGTGCCAGCAGCTTGGTGGGGGCAGGTGTCCTGGAGACCCAGTACTTC

J: TRBJ2-1
V: TRBV29-1
D: NA
size: NA
CDR3: CGVEETIGSEQFF
DNA: TGTGGCGTTGAAGAGACCATTGGCAGTGAGCAGTTCTTC

J: TRBJ1-3
V: TRBV11-2
D: NA
size: NA
CDR3: CASSKGEVRNTLYF
DNA: TGTGCCAGCAGCAAGGGGGAGGTTAGAAACACCTTATATTTT

J: TRBJ2-3
V: TRBV5-4
D: NA
size: NA
CDR3: CASSLGRDRPDTQYF
DNA: TGTGCCAGTAGCTTGGGCCGGGATAGGCCAGATACGCAGTATTTT

J: TRBJ1-2
V: TRBV19
D: TRBD1
size: NA
CDR3: CVSSTSDRDYGYTF
DNA: TGTGTCAGTAGTACCTCGGACAGGGACTATGGCTACACCTTC

J: TRBJ2-7
V: TRBV12-3/TRBV12-4
D: NA
size: NA
CDR3: CASRTGLTTGKQYF
DNA: TGTGCCAGCAGGACAGGACTCACCACCGGTAAGCAGTACTTC

J: TRBJ2-3
V: TRBV4-1
D: TRBD2
size: NA
CDR3: CASSQGPSGTNTQYF
DNA: TGCGCCAGCAGCCAAGGGCCTAGCGGCACAAATACGCAATATTTT

J: TRBJ2-7
V: TRBV29-1
D: NA
size: NA
CDR3: CSLRRDSYEQYF
DNA: TGCAGCCTTCGGCGGGACTCCTACGAGCAGTACTTC

J: TRBJ2-1
V: TRBV12-3/TRBV12-4
D: NA
size: few
CDR3: CASSTLTGANEHFF
DNA: TGTGCCAGCAGCACCCTTACGGGGGCAAATGAGCACTTTTTC

J: TRBJ2-1
V: TRBV18
D: TRBD2
size: NA
CDR3: CASSPLAGPYNEQFF
DNA: TGTGCCAGCTCACCACTAGCGGGGCCCTACAATGAGCAGTTCTTC

J: TRBJ2-3
V: TRBV25-1
D: TRBD1
size: NA
CDR3: CASKGTGVGNQPQYF
DNA: TGTGCCAGCAAGGGGACAGGGGTGGGCAATCAGCCCCAGTATTTT

J: TRBJ2-2
V: TRBV6-2/TRBV6-3
D: NA
size: NA
CDR3: CASRLPPGADSF
DNA: TGTGCCAGCAGGCTTCCCCCCGGGGCCGACAGTTTT

J: TRBJ1-5
V: TRBV6-5
D: TRBD1
size: many
CDR3: CASSSGQGNQPQHF
DNA: TGTGCCAGCAGTTCTGGACAGGGCAATCAGCCCCAGCATTTT

J: TRBJ2-2
V: TRBV28
D: NA
size: many
CDR3: CASSSWTLANTGELFF
DNA: TGTGCCAGCAGTTCCTGGACGTTAGCGAACACCGGGGAGCTGTTTTTT

J: TRBJ2-3
V: TRBV12-3/TRBV12-4
D: NA
size: NA
CDR3: CASSFRGLHGDAQYF
DNA: TGTGCCAGCAGTTTTCGGGGACTCCACGGGGATGCGCAGTATTTT

J: TRBJ2-5
V: TRBV12-3/TRBV12-4
D: NA
size: NA
CDR3: CATSLGRQETQYF
DNA: TGCGCCACCAGTTTGGGCCGTCAAGAGACCCAGTACTTC

J: TRBJ1-2
V: TRBV24-1
D: TRBD1
size: NA
CDR3: CATSDSGQGRYGYTF
DNA: TGTGCCACCAGTGATTCCGGACAGGGCCGGTATGGCTACACCTTC

J: TRBJ2-5
V: TRBV5-1
D: TRBD1
size: NA
CDR3: CASNLSPQGFETQHF
DNA: TGCGCCAGCAACTTGTCGCCACAGGGGTTCGAGACCCAGCACTTC

J: TRBJ1-3
V: TRBV28
D: NA
size: many
CDR3: CASSLFQGPSGNTIYF
DNA: TGTGCCAGCAGTTTATTCCAGGGGCCCTCTGGAAACACCATATATTTT

J: TRBJ2-7
V: TRBV10-3
D: TRBD2
size: NA
CDR3: CAISRGLAASPFSYEQYF
DNA: TGTGCCATCAGCCGGGGACTAGCGGCGTCCCCCTTCTCCTACGAGCAGTATTTC

J: TRBJ2-3
V: TRBV11-1
D: NA
size: NA
CDR3: CARSRRGRYPTDTQYF
DNA: TGTGCCAGGAGCCGCAGGGGTCGCTACCCCACAGATACGCAGTATTTT

J: TRBJ2-6
V: TRBV6-6
D: NA
size: NA
CDR3: CASIATGSGANVLTF
DNA: TGTGCCAGCATTGCTACAGGGTCCGGGGCCAACGTCCTGACTTTC

J: TRBJ2-3
V: TRBV7-8
D: NA
size: medium-sized
CDR3: CASSLGLSLSTDTQYF
DNA: TGTGCCAGCAGCTTGGGGTTGTCGTTGAGCACAGATACGCAGTATTTT

J: TRBJ2-1
V: TRBV6-5
D: NA
size: NA
CDR3: CASSYLAEGGNEQFF
DNA: TGTGCAAGCAGTTACTTGGCGGAAGGGGGGAATGAGCAGTTCTTC

J: TRBJ1-1
V: TRBV29-1
D: NA
size: NA
CDR3: CGAGDTEAFF
DNA: TGTGGCGCTGGGGACACTGAAGCTTTCTTT

J: TRBJ2-2
V: TRBV27
D: TRBD1
size: NA
CDR3: CASSLWEGQGAGELFF
DNA: TGTGCCAGCAGTTTGTGGGAGGGACAGGGGGCCGGGGAGCTGTTTTTT

J: TRBJ2-3
V: TRBV4-1
D: TRBD2
size: few
CDR3: CASSQKSPGLAGTDKQYF
DNA: TGCGCCAGCAGCCAGAAGTCTCCGGGACTAGCGGGAACAGATAAGCAGTATTTT

J: TRBJ2-3
V: TRBV6-6
D: TRBD2
size: NA
CDR3: CTRRPRATSLTDTQYF
DNA: TGTACCAGAAGGCCCCGCGCGACTAGCCTCACAGATACGCAGTATTTT

J: TRBJ1-2
V: TRBV21-1
D: NA
size: NA
CDR3: CASSKVHGFKGGYIF
DNA: TGTGCCAGCAGCAAAGTCCACGGCTTTAAGGGAGGCTACATCTTC

J: TRBJ2-2
V: TRBV10-3
D: NA
size: many
CDR3: CAISESRQNTGELFF
DNA: TGTGCCATCAGTGAGTCGAGACAGAACACCGGGGAGCTGTTTTTT

J: TRBJ1-5
V: TRBV21-1
D: NA
size: many
CDR3: CASSKGPAGQGNQPQHF
DNA: TGTGCCAGCAGCAAAGGACCCGCGGGACAGGGGAATCAGCCCCAGCATTTT

J: TRBJ2-1
V: TRBV29-1
D: TRBD2
size: NA
CDR3: CSVLAGNREQFF
DNA: TGCAGCGTTCTAGCGGGAAACAGGGAGCAGTTCTTC

J: TRBJ1-5
V: TRBV5-8
D: NA
size: NA
CDR3: CASNSERGQPQHF
DNA: TGTGCCAGCAACTCTGAGAGGGGTCAGCCCCAGCATTTT

J: TRBJ2-7
V: TRBV11-2
D: TRBD1
size: NA
CDR3: CDGNLGRGLTYEQYF
DNA: TGTGACGGCAACTTAGGCAGGGGGCTTACCTACGAGCAGTACTTC

J: TRBJ2-1
V: TRBV5-8
D: NA
size: NA
CDR3: CANNLVGSYNEQFF
DNA: TGTGCCAACAACTTGGTGGGATCATACAATGAGCAGTTCTTC

J: TRBJ2-7
V: TRBV13
D: NA
size: NA
CDR3: CLSSPGGSYEQYF
DNA: TGTCTCAGCAGCCCGGGCGGCTCCTACGAGCAGTACTTC

J: TRBJ2-7
V: TRBV6-1
D: TRBD2
size: NA
CDR3: CAISETSGIPYEQYF
DNA: TGTGCCATCAGTGAAACTAGCGGGATCCCCTACGAGCAGTACTTC

J: TRBJ2-1
V: TRBV12-3/TRBV12-4
D: NA
size: many
CDR3: CASSLMKTSYNEQFF
DNA: TGTGCCAGCAGCCTTATGAAGACATCCTACAATGAGCAGTTCTTC

J: TRBJ2-7
V: TRBV11-2
D: NA
size: NA
CDR3: CASSLGRRLTYEQYF
DNA: TGTGCCAGTAGCTTAGGCAGGAGGCTTACCTACGAGCAGTACTTT

J: TRBJ2-1
V: TRBV10-3
D: NA
size: NA
CDR3: CAISERASAYNGQFF
DNA: TGTGCCATCAGTGAGCGGGCTAGTGCCTACAATGGGCAGTTCTTC

J: TRBJ2-1
V: TRBV30
D: TRBD2
size: NA
CDR3: CAWSVLRLAGYNEQFF
DNA: TGTGCCTGGAGTGTACTGAGACTAGCGGGCTACAATGAGCAGTTCTTC

J: TRBJ2-2
V: TRBV4-1
D: NA
size: once
CDR3: CGSQGQGGELFF
DNA: TGCGGCAGCCAAGGACAAGGCGGGGAGCTGTTTTTT

J: TRBJ2-3
V: TRBV6-2/TRBV6-3
D: NA
size: NA
CDR3: CAGSSLPEAYLTDTQYF
DNA: TGTGCCGGCAGTAGCCTCCCTGAGGCCTACCTAACAGATACGCAGTATTTC

J: TRBJ2-7
V: TRBV6-5
D: NA
size: many
CDR3: CASSRDLRGYEQYF
DNA: TGTGCCAGCAGTAGGGACCTCAGGGGCTACGAGCAGTACTTC

J: TRBJ2-7
V: TRBV7-2
D: NA
size: many
CDR3: CASSFTGNEQYF
DNA: TGTGCCAGCAGCTTCACAGGGAACGAGCAGTACTTC